This T cell receptor (beta chain) was found in a study of human T cells and chemical hapten exposure. Study as a whole: Mostly female patients had alopecia areata, totalis or universalis. General study results and limits: Relative to control repertoires, expanded TCRs gave rise to significantly more large CDR3 similarity clusters. Once DPC sensitization occurred, TCRs above 1 in 1000 frequency showed no change.

In TCRdb, the RACE reads were re-called with MiXCR into one record per CDR3 protein. The repertoire holds fewer than 350,000 distinct CDR3 sequences, with almost 8% as singletons. As concerns this clonotype: Its antigen remains unidentified.

CDR1 MDHEN and CDR2 SYDVKM come from the germline V gene. Between the trimmed V and J ends, which lost 3 bases and 0 bases, there was a span of 21 bases. The CDR3 has 20 residues. The time point was: pre-sensitization, week 0. Treatment given: therapeutic diphenylcyclopropenone sensitization with weekly scalp DPC. The J gene is TRBJ1-6, the V gene TRBV28; D gene ambiguous. This TCR derives from a man younger than 35 with alopecia areata. Some clones in this sample may be carry-over from other donors' samples. The sample consisted of whole blood, taken in connection with sensitization to the hapten diphenylcyclopropenone (DPC). In DNA form, the CDR3 reads TGTGCCAGCAGTTTTTTAACCGGAGGGTATAGTAGCTCCTATAATTCACCCCTCCACTTT. Its protein is CASSFLTGGYSSSYNSPLHF. Full variable domain (missing parts from reference TRBV28 and TRBJ1-6): DVKVTQSSRYLVKRTGEKVFLECVQDMDHENMFWYRQDPGLGLRLIYFSYDVKMKEKGDIPEGYSVSREKKERFSLILESASTNQTSMYLCASSFLTGGYSSSYNSPLHFGNGTRLTVT.